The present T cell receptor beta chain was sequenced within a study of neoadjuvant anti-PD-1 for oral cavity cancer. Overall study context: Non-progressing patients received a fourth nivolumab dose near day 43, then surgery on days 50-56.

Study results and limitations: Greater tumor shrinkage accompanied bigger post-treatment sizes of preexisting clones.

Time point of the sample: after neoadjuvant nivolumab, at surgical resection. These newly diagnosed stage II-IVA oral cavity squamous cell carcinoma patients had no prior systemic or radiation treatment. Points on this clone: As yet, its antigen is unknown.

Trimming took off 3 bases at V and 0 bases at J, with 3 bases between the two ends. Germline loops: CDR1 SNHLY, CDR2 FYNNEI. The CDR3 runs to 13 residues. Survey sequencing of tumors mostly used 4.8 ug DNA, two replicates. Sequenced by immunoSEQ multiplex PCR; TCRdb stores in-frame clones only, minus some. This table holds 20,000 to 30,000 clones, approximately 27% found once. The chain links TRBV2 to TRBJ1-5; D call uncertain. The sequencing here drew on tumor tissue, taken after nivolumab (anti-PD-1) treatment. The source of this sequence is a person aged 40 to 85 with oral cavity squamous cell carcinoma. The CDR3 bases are TGTGCCAGCAGTGACTATAGCAATCAGCCCCAGCATTTT. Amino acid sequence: CASSDYSNQPQHF.